Listed here are 28 T cell receptor beta chains from one sample, sequenced in a study of T cells in Graves' hyperthyroidism and ophthalmopathy. Using RNA transcripts as the source, TCR beta CDR3 regions were amplified. When the TCR CDR3 underwent first-round RT-PCR, the HTBI primer set was used. TCRdb re-analysed the multiplex PCR reads in MiXCR, keeping a single row per CDR3 protein. The sample shows about 640,000 distinct CDR3 sequences, 20% of them seen only once. The sample consisted of blood. The receptors derive from a man under 40 with Graves' ophthalmopathy.

This rearrangement joins TRBV7-8 to TRBJ2-7, with no clear D. This CDR3 comprises 15 residues. The V gene lost 4 bases and the J gene lost 2 bases, with 15 bases spanning the gap. Germline V gives CDR1 SGHVS, CDR2 FQNEAQ. This chain's CDR3 is CASSSVGGLAYEQYF. The CDR3 DNA sequence: TGTGCCAGCAGCTCTGTCGGCGGCCTGGCCTACGAGCAGTACTTC.

This clonotype showed up just a few times. The chain links TRBV20-1 to TRBJ2-5; perhaps TRBD2 as D (5 bases). The germline V gene encodes CDR1 DFQATT and CDR2 SNEGSKA (reference sequence). V was trimmed by 0 bases and J by 7 bases, leaving 15 bases between them. This CDR3 comprises 14 residues. This CDR3 reads CSARDGSDLGTQYF. The CDR3, as DNA: TGCAGTGCTAGAGATGGGAGCGACCTAGGGACCCAGTACTTC.

This clonotype was seen more than once but under ten times. The junction and the germline gene differ at one end; a read error may be behind it. This rearrangement joins TRBV3-1 to TRBJ2-3, with TRBD2 matching 12 bases. The CDR3 runs 14 residues. Germline CDR1 reads LGHDT; CDR2 reads YNNKEL (reference sequence). In nucleotides, the CDR3 is TGTGCCAGCAGTCAAGGGCTAGCGGGAGGGCCGCAGTATTTT. Translation gives CASSQGLAGGPQYF.

About this clonotype itself: This sequence may be a read error, since a much larger clone differs from it by one base. The CDR3 loop is CASSLTGQGRAQYF. The CDR3 DNA is TGTGCCAGCAGCTTAACGGGACAGGGGAGGGCCCAGTACTTC. V gene TRBV7-2 combines with J gene TRBJ2-5; TRBD1 matches 10 bases. The CDR3 consists of 14 residues. The V segment lost 2 bases and the J segment 9 bases; nucleotides outside the gene matches: 6. Germline V gene data show CDR1 as SGHTA and CDR2 as FQGNSA.

As regards this clonotype: One base away lies a much larger clone, so this may be a sequencing read error. The chain uses TRBV7-8 and TRBJ1-2, with 7 bases lining up with TRBD1. The V gene's germline CDR1 is SGHVS and CDR2 FQNEAQ. The CDR3 has 15 amino acids. CDR3 nucleotide sequence: TGTGCCTGCAGCCAGACACAGGGGATGCCCTATGGCTACACCTTC. It specifies CACSQTQGMPYGYTF. Full variable domain (rest looked up from reference TRBV7-8 and TRBJ1-2): GAGVSQSPRYKVAKRGQDVALRCDPISGHVSLFWYQQALGQGPEFLTYFQNEAQLDKSGLPSDRFFAERPEGSVSTLKIQRTQQEDSAVYLCACSQTQGMPYGYTFGSGTRLTVV.

This clonotype was counted only a few times. This chain joins TRBV6-1 and TRBJ2-7; the match to TRBD2 covers 7 bases. Germline V CDR1 and CDR2: MNHNS, SASEGT. The CDR3 sequence is 15 residues long. V shed 6 bases and J 4 bases; nucleotides not matched to a gene: 12. The CDR3 protein is CASSRGRGPSYEQYF. The CDR3 nucleotides read TGTGCCAGCAGCCGCGGGAGAGGCCCGTCGTACGAGCAGTACTTC.

The table lists this clonotype with many counts. The chain links TRBV28 to TRBJ2-7, with 8 bases identical to TRBD1. The J segment lost 3 bases and the V segment lost 5 bases, leaving 9 bases of the junction unmatched. This CDR3 comprises 15 residues. Per germline, CDR1 MDHEN and CDR2 SYDVKM. The CDR3 DNA sequence: TGTGCCAGCAGTCCCTCAGGGGGACAGGTCTACGAGCAGTACTTC. Protein sequence: CASSPSGGQVYEQYF.

The chain joins TRBV20-1 to TRBJ1-4; D unclear. The CDR3 length is 14 residues. Deletions cut 2 bases from V and 0 bases from J, with 7 bases between. Germline values: CDR1 DFQATT, CDR2 SNEGSKA (reference sequence). The CDR3 loop is CSARSVATNEKLFF. The CDR3 DNA reads TGCAGTGCTAGATCAGTGGCAACTAATGAAAAACTGTTTTTT.

This clonotype showed up just a few times. The chain employs TRBV4-1 and TRBJ2-1; TRBD2 might be the D (6 bases). The CDR3 is 12 amino acids. The V and J ends lost 4 bases and 15 bases respectively, with 16 bases between them. CDR1 is MGHRA and CDR2 is YSYEKL in the germline V gene. The DNA of the CDR3 is TGCGCCAGCAGCCCGGGGGACCTTATTCCGTTCTTC. Translation gives CASSPGDLIPFF.

In this sample, this clonotype turned up a few times. The chain carries TRBV20-1 and TRBJ2-1; D gene uncertain. This CDR3 is 12 amino acids long. With 1 base removed from V and 9 bases from J, the gap between germline ends came to 10 bases. CDR1 is DFQATT and CDR2 is SNEGSKA in the germline V gene (reference sequence). The DNA for the CDR3 is TGCAGTGCTAGAGGCGTCGGCGCTGAGCAGTTCTTC. This codes for CSARGVGAEQFF.

This clonotype was detected a few times. The chain has TRBV6-1 and TRBJ2-5, with D tentatively TRBD1 (5 bases). The germline V gene encodes CDR1 MNHNS and CDR2 SASEGT. This CDR3 is 14 amino acids long. The V gene lost 3 bases and the J gene lost 5 bases, with 13 bases spanning the gap. CDR3 sequence: CASSDVAGRETQYF. The CDR3 DNA reads TGTGCCAGCAGTGATGTGGCAGGGCGGGAGACCCAGTACTTC.

This clonotype was counted between two and nine times. The V call is TRBV7-2, the J call TRBJ2-2; 7 nucleotides agree with TRBD2. CDR1 is SGHTA, CDR2 FQGNSA, per germline. J gave up 6 bases and V 3 bases, and 7 bases lay outside the gene matches. There are 15 residues in the CDR3. CDR3 in amino acids: CASSFTGTNPGELFF. CDR3 nucleotides: TGTGCCAGCAGCTTTACCGGGACTAACCCCGGGGAGCTGTTTTTT.

This chain joins TRBV3-1 and TRBJ1-3, with no clear D. The germline V gene has CDR1 LGHDT and CDR2 YNNKEL (reference sequence). This CDR3 contains 13 residues. The ends were cut back, 0 bases at V and 7 bases at J, with 7 bases in the middle. The CDR3 nucleotides are TGTGCCAGCAGCCAAGATGAGAGTAACACCATATATTTT. This gives the protein CASSQDESNTIYF.

The rearrangement joins TRBV7-9 to TRBJ1-1; tentatively, D is TRBD1 (6 bases). The CDR3 is 15 residues long. The V gene's germline CDR1 is SEHNR and CDR2 FQNEAQ (reference sequence). V was shortened by 5 bases and J by 0 bases, with 13 bases between the two germline ends. The CDR3, as DNA: TGTGCCAGCAGCGAGTCGGGGGGCTTGAACACTGAAGCTTTCTTT. Amino acid sequence: CASSESGGLNTEAFF.

This clonotype was seen only a few times. The chain recombines TRBV28 with TRBJ2-2, with TRBD2 matching over 14 bases. CDR1 is MDHEN and CDR2 is SYDVKM in the germline V gene. The CDR3 has 19 residues. V trimming: 5 bases; J trimming: 5 bases; junction bases outside the gene matches: 13. Here the CDR3 reads CASSPPAGTSGSWTGELFF. The CDR3, as DNA: TGTGCCAGCAGTCCGCCCGCCGGGACTAGCGGGAGTTGGACCGGGGAGCTGTTTTTT.

In this sample, this clonotype turned up many times. The rearrangement uses TRBV30 and TRBJ2-3; TRBD2 aligns across 7 bases. The J segment lost 1 base and the V segment lost 0 bases, leaving 1 base of the junction unmatched. This CDR3 has 14 residues. Germline V gene sequence: CDR1 GTSNPN, CDR2 SVGIG (reference sequence). CDR3 DNA: TGTGCCTGGAGTGTTCTAGCGGGCACAGATACGCAGTATTTT. Protein sequence: CAWSVLAGTDTQYF.

This clonotype was observed a few times. This sequence joins TRBV4-1 and TRBJ2-1, with TRBD2 identical over 9 bases. This CDR3 has 19 residues. CDR1 and CDR2 (germline): MGHRA, YSYEKL. V lost 0 bases, J lost 9 bases, and 18 bases stayed unmatched. CDR3 nucleotide sequence: TGCGCCAGCAGCCAAGATATTAGCCTGTCGCTAGCGGGACGTACTGAGCAGTTCTTC. This translates into CASSQDISLSLAGRTEQFF.

This sequence joins TRBV6-2 or TRBV6-3 and TRBJ2-7; D perhaps matches TRBD1 (6 bases). The CDR3 has 14 amino acids. Germline-derived CDR1 and CDR2 are MNHEY and SVGEGT. Trimming removed 4 bases from V and 4 bases from J, with 14 bases in between. The CDR3 is CASSFEGGWYEQYF. The CDR3 DNA sequence: TGTGCCAGCAGTTTCGAAGGGGGTTGGTACGAGCAGTACTTC.

The chain has TRBV6-1 and TRBJ1-1; possible D gene TRBD1, 6 bases. Germline lookup yields CDR1 MNHNS and CDR2 SASEGT. The CDR3 runs 14 residues. V lost 3 bases and J 6 bases, leaving 14 bases between the germline ends. The DNA of the CDR3 is TGTGCCAGCAGTGAGCGGAGGGGGAGCGCTGAAGCTTTCTTT. This gives the protein CASSERRGSAEAFF.

There are a few counts of this clonotype. The V gene is TRBV12-3 or TRBV12-4, the J gene TRBJ2-7; weak D call: TRBD2 (5 bases). Deletions cut 7 bases from V and 5 bases from J, with 18 bases between. CDR3 length equals 14 residues. The chain's CDR3 is CASTQRGRPDEQYF. The CDR3 nucleotides read TGTGCCAGCACCCAAAGAGGGCGGCCAGACGAGCAGTACTTC.

This clonotype was detected ten times or more. The rearrangement joins TRBV7-2 to TRBJ2-7; 14 nucleotides line up with TRBD2. The CDR3 consists of 16 residues. The V gene end was trimmed by 5 bases and the J gene end by 5 bases; junction bases not matched to a gene: 8. CDR1 SGHTA and CDR2 FQGNSA come from the germline V gene. CDR3 sequence: CASSPGLAGAGNEQYF. The CDR3 DNA reads TGTGCCAGCAGCCCGGGACTAGCGGGAGCTGGAAACGAGCAGTACTTC.

This sequence joins TRBV27 and TRBJ1-5, with D perhaps matching TRBD1 (6 bases). CDR1 and CDR2 (germline): MNHEY, SMNVEV (reference sequence). The CDR3 has 17 amino acids. Trimming cost V 6 bases and J 0 bases, with 18 bases left between them. The CDR3 sequence is CASSSRTEYISNQPQHF. Written as DNA, the CDR3 is TGTGCCAGCAGCAGTAGGACAGAATATATTAGCAATCAGCCCCAGCATTTT.

There are many counts of this clonotype. J is TRBJ2-7 and V is TRBV11-1; 12 bases align to TRBD1. The CDR3 is 15 residues long. CDR1 is SGHAT, CDR2 FQDESV, per germline (reference sequence). V was pared by 2 bases and J by 6 bases, with 5 bases of the junction left unmatched. The CDR3 spells CASSLQGQGAAEQYF. CDR3 DNA: TGTGCCAGCAGCTTACAGGGACAGGGGGCGGCCGAGCAGTACTTC. Full variable domain (rest looked up from reference TRBV11-1 and TRBJ2-7): EAEVAQSPRYKITEKSQAVAFWCDPISGHATLYWYRQILGQGPELLVQFQDESVVDDSQLPKDRFSAERLKGVDSTLKIQPAELGDSAMYLCASSLQGQGAAEQYFGPGTRLTVT.

The table lists this clonotype with a few counts. The chain carries TRBV30 and TRBJ2-2; 11 bases fit TRBD2. The J segment lost 3 bases and the V segment lost 3 bases, leaving 6 bases of the junction unmatched. This CDR3 region has 16 residues. Germline V CDR1 and CDR2: GTSNPN, SVGIG (reference sequence). CDR3 protein: CAWRGSGRAYTGELFF. In DNA, the CDR3 is TGTGCCTGGAGGGGTAGCGGGAGGGCCTACACCGGGGAGCTGTTTTTT.

At least ten counts were recorded for this clonotype. The chain combines TRBV11-2 with TRBJ2-1; 9 bases line up with TRBD2. There are 17 residues in the CDR3. V was clipped by 5 bases and J by 6 bases; unmatched bases: 14. Germline V lookup: CDR1 SGHAT, CDR2 FQNNGV. In DNA, the CDR3 is TGTGCCAGCAGCCCTGGGGCGGGCCTAGCGGGAATCAATGAGCAGTTCTTC. This encodes CASSPGAGLAGINEQFF.

This clonotype was recorded at least ten times. The chain recombines TRBV12-3 or TRBV12-4 with TRBJ1-2, with unresolved D. Deletions cut 5 bases from V and 1 base from J, with 8 bases between. The CDR3 is 13 amino acids. Here the CDR3 DNA reads TGTGCCAGCAGTAAAGGAGTTAACTATGGCTACACCTTC. Translation: CASSKGVNYGYTF.

This clonotype was observed a few times. The chain carries TRBV10-3 and TRBJ2-2; 8 bases agree with TRBD2. J was trimmed by 4 bases and V by 11 bases; bases with no gene match: 9. The CDR3 runs 14 residues. Germline CDR1 and CDR2: ENHRY and SYGVKD. The CDR3 DNA reads as TGTGCCCTGGGACTAGTGGGACCCACCGGGGAGCTGTTTTTT. Its translation: CALGLVGPTGELFF.

This clonotype has a handful of counts. This chain connects TRBV29-1 to TRBJ1-2; D unclear. The CDR3 consists of 11 residues. V lost 3 bases and J lost 6, with 8 bases in between. Looked up from germline, CDR1 is SQVTM and CDR2 is ANQGSEA. CDR3 sequence: CSVEVRNGYTF. CDR3 in DNA: TGCAGCGTTGAGGTCCGGAATGGCTACACCTTC.